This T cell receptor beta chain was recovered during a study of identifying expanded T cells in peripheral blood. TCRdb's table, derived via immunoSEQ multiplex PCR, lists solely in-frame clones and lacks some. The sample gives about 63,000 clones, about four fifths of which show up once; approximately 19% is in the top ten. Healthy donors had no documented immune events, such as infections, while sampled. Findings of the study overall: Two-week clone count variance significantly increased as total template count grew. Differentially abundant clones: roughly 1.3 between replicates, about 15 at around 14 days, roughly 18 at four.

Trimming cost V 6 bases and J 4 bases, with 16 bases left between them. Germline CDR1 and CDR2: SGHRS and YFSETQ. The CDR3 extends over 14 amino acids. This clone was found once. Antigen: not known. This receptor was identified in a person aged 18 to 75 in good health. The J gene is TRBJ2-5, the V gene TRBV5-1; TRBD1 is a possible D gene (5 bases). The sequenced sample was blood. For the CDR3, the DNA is TGCGCCAGCAAGAACACGAACAGGATAGAGACCCAGTACTTC. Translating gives CASKNTNRIETQYF.